This T cell receptor beta chain was identified in a study of PD-L1 blockade in urothelial cancer. Whole-study context: Enrolled patients had been treated previously with 0 to 3 chemotherapy regimens.

The time point was: pretreatment peripheral blood. This CDR3 contains 15 residues. With V trimmed by 3 bases and J by 4 bases, 2 bases remained unmatched. Germline CDR1 MGHRA, CDR2 YSYEKL. Sequenced by immunoSEQ multiplex PCR; TCRdb stores in-frame clones only, minus some. The sample has more than 75,000 clones, over 80% seen once. The chain recombines TRBV4-1 with TRBJ1-5; 11 positions agree with TRBD1. This clonotype was sampled from a man between 60 and 70 years old with urothelial cancer. This specimen consisted of PBMCs, obtained around atezolizumab (anti-PD-L1) treatment. CDR3 nucleotides: TGCGCCAGCAGCCAGGGGACAGGGGGGAATCAGCCCCAGCATTTT. It yields the protein CASSQGTGGNQPQHF.